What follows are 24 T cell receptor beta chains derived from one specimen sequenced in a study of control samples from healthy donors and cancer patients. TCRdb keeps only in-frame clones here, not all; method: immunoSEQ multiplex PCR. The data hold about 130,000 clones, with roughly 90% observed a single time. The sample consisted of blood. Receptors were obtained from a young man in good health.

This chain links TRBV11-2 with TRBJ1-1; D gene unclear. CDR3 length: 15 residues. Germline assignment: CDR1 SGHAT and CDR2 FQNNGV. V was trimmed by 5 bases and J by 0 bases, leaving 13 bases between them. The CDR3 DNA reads TGTGCCAGCAGCCCCCTGGATGGGATGAACACTGAAGCTTTCTTT. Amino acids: CASSPLDGMNTEAFF.

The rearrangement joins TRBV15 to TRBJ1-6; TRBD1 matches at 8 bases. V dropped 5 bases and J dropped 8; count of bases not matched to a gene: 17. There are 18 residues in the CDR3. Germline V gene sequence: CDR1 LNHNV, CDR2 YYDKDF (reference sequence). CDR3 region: CATSLSRSGTGIDSPLHF. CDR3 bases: TGTGCCACCAGCCTCTCCCGCTCCGGGACAGGAATAGATTCACCCCTCCACTTT.

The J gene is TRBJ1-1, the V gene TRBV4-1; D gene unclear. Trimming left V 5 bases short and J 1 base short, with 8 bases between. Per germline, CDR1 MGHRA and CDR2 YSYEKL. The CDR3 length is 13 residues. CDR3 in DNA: TGCGCCAGCAGCTCTATGGGGAACACTGAAGCTTTCTTT. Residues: CASSSMGNTEAFF.

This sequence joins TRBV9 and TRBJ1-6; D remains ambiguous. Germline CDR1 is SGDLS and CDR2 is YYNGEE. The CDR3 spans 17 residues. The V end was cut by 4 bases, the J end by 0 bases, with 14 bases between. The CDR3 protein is CASSSRVGGSYNSPLHF. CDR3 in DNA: TGTGCCAGCAGCTCTCGGGTCGGTGGCTCCTATAATTCACCCCTCCACTTT.

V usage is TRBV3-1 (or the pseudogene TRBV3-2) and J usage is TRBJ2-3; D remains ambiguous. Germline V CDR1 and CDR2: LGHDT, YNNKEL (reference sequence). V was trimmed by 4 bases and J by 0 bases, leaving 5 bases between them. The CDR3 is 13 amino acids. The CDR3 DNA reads TGTGCCAGCAGCCCGCCGAGCACAGATACGCAGTATTTT. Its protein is CASSPPSTDTQYF.

The CDR3 region has the DNA TGTGCCAGCAGCTTAATGCCGGGGGGGTTTTATGGCTACACCTTC. It is translated as CASSLMPGGFYGYTF. V and J are TRBV7-2 and TRBJ1-2, with D tentatively TRBD1 (5 bases). V was cut by 2 bases and J by 5 bases, with 15 bases left in between. The CDR3 extends over 15 amino acids. In germline, CDR1 is SGHTA, CDR2 FQGNSA.

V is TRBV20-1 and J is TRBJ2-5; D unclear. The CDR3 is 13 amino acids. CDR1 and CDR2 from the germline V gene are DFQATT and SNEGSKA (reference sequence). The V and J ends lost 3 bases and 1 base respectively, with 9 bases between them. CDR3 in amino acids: CSASEWPQETQYF. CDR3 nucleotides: TGCAGTGCTAGTGAATGGCCCCAAGAGACCCAGTACTTC.

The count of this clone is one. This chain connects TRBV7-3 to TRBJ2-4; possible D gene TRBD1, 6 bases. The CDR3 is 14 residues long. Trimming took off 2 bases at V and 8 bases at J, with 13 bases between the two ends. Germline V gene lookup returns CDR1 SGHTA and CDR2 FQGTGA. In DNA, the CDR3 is TGTGCCAGCAGCTTACCCAGGGGTAATGACATTCAGTACTTC. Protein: CASSLPRGNDIQYF.

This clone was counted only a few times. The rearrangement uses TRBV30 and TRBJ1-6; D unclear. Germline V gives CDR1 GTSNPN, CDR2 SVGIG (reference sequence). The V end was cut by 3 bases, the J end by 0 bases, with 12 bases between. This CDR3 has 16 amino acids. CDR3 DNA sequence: TGTGCCTGGAGGAAAACTATGAGCTCCTATAATTCACCCCTCCACTTT. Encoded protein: CAWRKTMSSYNSPLHF.

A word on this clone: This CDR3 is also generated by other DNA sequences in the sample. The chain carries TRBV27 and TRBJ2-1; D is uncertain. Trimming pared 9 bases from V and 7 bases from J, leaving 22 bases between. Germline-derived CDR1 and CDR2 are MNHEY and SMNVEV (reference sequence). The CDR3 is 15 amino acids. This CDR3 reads CASTKAGLVRNEQFF. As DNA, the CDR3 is TGTGCCAGTACCAAAGCCGGGTTAGTAAGGAATGAGCAGTTCTTC.

The CDR3, as DNA: TGTGCCAGCTTTTCGATGGGACAGACTAACTATGGCTACACCTTC. Translating gives CASFSMGQTNYGYTF. The rearrangement uses TRBV6-6 and TRBJ1-2; 7 bases fit TRBD1. The CDR3 has 15 amino acids. V shed 8 bases, J shed 0 bases, and the junction held 9 bases outside the gene matches. CDR1 is MNHNY, CDR2 SVGAGI, per germline (reference sequence).

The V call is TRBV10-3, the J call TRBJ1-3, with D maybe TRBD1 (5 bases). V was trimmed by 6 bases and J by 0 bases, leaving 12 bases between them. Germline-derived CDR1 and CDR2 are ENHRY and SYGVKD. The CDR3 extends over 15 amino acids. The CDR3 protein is CAIRGDGGSGNTIYF. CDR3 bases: TGTGCCATCAGAGGGGACGGGGGCTCTGGAAACACCATATATTTT.

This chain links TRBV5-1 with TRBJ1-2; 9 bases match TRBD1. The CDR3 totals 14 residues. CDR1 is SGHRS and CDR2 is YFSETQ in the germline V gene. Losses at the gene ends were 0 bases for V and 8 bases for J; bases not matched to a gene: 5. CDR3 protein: CASSLDHRGRGYTF. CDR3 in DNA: TGCGCCAGCAGCTTGGACCACAGGGGGCGCGGCTACACCTTC.

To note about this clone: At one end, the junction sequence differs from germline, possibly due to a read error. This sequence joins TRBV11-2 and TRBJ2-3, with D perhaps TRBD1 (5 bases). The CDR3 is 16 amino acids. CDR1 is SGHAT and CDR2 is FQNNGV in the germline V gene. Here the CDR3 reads CASSLGLTVSTDTQYF. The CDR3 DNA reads TGTGCCAGCAGTTTAGGATTGACAGTCAGCACAGATACGCAGTATTTT.

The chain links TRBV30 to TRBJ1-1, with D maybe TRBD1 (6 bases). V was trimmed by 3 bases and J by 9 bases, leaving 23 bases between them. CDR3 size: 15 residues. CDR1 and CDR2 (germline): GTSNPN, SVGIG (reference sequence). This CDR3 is CAWSVKPGAGLKAFF. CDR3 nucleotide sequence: TGTGCCTGGAGCGTCAAACCGGGGGCCGGGCTCAAAGCTTTCTTT.

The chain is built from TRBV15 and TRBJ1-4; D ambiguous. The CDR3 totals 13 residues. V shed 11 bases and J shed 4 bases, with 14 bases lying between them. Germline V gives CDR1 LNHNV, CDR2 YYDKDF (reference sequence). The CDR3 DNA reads TGTGCCTCCGGACCGGCGCGTAATGAAAAACTGTTTTTT. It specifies CASGPARNEKLFF.

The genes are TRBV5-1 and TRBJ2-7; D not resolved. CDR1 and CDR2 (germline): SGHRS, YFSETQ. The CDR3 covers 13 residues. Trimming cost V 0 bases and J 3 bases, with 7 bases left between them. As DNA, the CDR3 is TGCGCCAGCAGCTTGGAGGCGGACTACGAGCAGTACTTC. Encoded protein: CASSLEADYEQYF.

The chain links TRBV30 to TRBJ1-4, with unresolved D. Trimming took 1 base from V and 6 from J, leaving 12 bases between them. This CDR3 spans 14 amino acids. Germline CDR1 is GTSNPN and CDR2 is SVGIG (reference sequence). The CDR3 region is CAWSGPSMDEKLFF. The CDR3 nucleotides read TGTGCCTGGAGTGGTCCATCTATGGATGAAAAACTGTTTTTT. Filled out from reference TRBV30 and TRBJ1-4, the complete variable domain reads SQTIHQWPATLVQPVGSPLSLECTVEGTSNPNLYWYRQAAGRGLQLLFYSVGIGQISSEVPQNLSASRPQDRQFILSSKKLLLSDSGFYLCAWSGPSMDEKLFFGSGTQLSVL.

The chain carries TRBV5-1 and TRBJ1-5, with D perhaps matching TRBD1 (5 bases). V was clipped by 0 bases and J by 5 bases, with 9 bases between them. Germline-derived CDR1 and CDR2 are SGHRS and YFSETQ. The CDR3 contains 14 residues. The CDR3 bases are TGCGCCAGCAGCTTGGAGGGACTGGATCAGCCCCAGCATTTT. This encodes CASSLEGLDQPQHF. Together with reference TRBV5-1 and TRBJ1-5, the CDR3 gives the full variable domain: KAGVTQTPRYLIKTRGQQVTLSCSPISGHRSVSWYQQTPGQGLQFLFEYFSETQRNKGNFPGRFSGRQFSNSRSEMNVSTLELGDSALYLCASSLEGLDQPQHFGDGTRLSIL.

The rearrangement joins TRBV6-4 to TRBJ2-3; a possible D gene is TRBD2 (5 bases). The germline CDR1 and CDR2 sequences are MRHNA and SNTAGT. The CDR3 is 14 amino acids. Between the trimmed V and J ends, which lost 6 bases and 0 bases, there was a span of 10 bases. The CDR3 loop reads CASSPSGSTDTQYF. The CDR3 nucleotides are TGTGCCAGCAGCCCGAGCGGAAGCACAGATACGCAGTATTTT.

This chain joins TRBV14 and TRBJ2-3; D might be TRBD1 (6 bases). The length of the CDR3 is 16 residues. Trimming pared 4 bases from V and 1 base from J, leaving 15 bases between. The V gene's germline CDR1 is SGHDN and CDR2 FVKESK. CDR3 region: CASSRAGEEGTDTQYF. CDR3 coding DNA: TGTGCCAGCAGCCGCGCAGGGGAAGAAGGCACAGATACGCAGTATTTT.

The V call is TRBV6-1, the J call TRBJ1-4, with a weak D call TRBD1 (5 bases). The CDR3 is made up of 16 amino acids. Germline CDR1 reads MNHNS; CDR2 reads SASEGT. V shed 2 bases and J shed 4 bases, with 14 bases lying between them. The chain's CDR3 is CASSETALGVNEKLFF. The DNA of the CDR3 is TGTGCCAGCAGTGAAACCGCGTTGGGGGTTAATGAAAAACTGTTTTTT.

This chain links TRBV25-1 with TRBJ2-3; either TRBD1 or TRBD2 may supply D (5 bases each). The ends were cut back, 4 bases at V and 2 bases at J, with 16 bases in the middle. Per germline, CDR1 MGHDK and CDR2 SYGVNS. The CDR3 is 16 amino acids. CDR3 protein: CASSGWDGPTTDTQYF. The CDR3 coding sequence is TGTGCCAGCAGTGGGTGGGACGGGCCTACCACAGATACGCAGTATTTT.

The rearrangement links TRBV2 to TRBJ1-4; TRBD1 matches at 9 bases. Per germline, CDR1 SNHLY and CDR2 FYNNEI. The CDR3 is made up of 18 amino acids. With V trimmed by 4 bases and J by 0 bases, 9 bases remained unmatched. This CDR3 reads CASSVRTGDRATNEKLFF. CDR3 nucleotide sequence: TGTGCCAGCAGTGTAAGGACAGGGGACAGGGCAACTAATGAAAAACTGTTTTTT.